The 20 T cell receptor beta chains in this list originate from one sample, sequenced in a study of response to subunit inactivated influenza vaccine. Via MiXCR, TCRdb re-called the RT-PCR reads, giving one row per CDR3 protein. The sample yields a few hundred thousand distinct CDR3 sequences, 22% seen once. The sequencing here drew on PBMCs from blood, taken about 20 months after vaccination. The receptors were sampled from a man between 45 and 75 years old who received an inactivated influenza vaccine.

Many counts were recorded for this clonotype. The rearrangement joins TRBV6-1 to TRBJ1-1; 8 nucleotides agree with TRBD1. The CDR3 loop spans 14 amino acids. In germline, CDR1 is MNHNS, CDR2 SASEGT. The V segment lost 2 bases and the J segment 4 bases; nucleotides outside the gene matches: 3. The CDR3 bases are TGTGCCAGCAGTGAATTTACAGGGGGCACTGAAGCTTTCTTT. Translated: CASSEFTGGTEAFF.

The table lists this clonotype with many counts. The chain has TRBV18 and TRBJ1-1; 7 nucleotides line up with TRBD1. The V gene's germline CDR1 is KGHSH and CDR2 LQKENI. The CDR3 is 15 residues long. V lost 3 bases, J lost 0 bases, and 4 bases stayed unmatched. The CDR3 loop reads CASSPSTGMNTEAFF. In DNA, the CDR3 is TGTGCCAGCTCACCCTCGACAGGGATGAACACTGAAGCTTTCTTT.

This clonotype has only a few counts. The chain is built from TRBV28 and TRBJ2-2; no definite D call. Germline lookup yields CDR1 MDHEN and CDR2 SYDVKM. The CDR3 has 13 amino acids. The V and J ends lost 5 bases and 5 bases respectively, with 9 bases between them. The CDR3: CASSQTSTGELFF. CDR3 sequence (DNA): TGTGCCAGCAGTCAGACATCAACCGGGGAGCTGTTTTTT.

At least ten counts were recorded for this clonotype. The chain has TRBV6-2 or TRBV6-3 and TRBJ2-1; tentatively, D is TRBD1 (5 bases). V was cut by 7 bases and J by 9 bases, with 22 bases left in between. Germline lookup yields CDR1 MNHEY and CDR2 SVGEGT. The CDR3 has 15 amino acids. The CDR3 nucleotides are TGTGCCAGCAAAATCACCCCCCCTGGGGCTGGTGAGCAGTTCTTC. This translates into CASKITPPGAGEQFF.

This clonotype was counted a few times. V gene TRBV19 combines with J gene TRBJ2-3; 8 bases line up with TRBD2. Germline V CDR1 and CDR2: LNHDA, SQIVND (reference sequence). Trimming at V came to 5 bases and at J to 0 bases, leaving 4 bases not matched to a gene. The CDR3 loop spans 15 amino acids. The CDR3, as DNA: TGTGCCAGTAGTCCCGGGACTAGTAGCACAGATACGCAGTATTTT. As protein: CASSPGTSSTDTQYF.

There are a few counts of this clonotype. The CDR3 loop reads CASRKTGGIGNTIYF. Here the CDR3 DNA reads TGTGCCAGCAGGAAAACAGGAGGCATAGGAAACACCATATATTTT. The chain carries TRBV6-1 and TRBJ1-3; TRBD1 might be the D (5 bases). The CDR3 covers 15 residues. Germline assignment: CDR1 MNHNS and CDR2 SASEGT. Trimming removed 6 bases at V and 4 bases at J, with 16 bases between.

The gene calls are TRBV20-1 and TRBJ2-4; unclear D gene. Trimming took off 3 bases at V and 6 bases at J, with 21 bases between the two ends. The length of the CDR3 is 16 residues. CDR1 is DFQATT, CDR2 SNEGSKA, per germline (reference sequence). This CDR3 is CSARGFQPPPSNIQYF. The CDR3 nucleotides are TGCAGTGCTAGGGGTTTCCAACCCCCCCCCTCAAACATTCAGTACTTC.

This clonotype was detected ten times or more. The CDR3 here is CSARDFTGGQPQHF. CDR3 DNA: TGCAGTGCTAGAGATTTTACAGGGGGTCAGCCCCAGCATTTT. The chain employs TRBV20-1 and TRBJ1-5, with TRBD1 matching 8 bases. The CDR3 extends over 14 amino acids. CDR1 is DFQATT, CDR2 SNEGSKA, per germline (reference sequence). Trimming cost V 0 bases and J 6 bases; bases outside gene matches: 4.

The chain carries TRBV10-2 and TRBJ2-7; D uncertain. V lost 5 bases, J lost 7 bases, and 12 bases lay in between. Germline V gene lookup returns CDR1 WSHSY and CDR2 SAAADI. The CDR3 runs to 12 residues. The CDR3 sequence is CASSSDSDEQYF. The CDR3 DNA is TGCGCCAGCAGTTCTGACTCGGATGAGCAGTACTTC.

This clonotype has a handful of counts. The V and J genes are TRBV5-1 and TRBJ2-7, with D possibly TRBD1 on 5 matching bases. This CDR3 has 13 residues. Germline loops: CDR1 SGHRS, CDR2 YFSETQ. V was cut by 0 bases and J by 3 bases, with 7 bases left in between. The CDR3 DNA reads TGCGCCAGCAGCTTGGAGGACAACTACGAGCAGTACTTC. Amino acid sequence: CASSLEDNYEQYF. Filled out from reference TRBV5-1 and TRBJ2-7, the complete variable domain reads KAGVTQTPRYLIKTRGQQVTLSCSPISGHRSVSWYQQTPGQGLQFLFEYFSETQRNKGNFPGRFSGRQFSNSRSEMNVSTLELGDSALYLCASSLEDNYEQYFGPGTRLTVT.

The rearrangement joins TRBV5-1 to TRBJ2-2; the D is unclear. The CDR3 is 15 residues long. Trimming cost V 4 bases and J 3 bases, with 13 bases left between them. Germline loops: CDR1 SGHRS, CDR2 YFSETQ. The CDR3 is CASSLQPIDTGELFF. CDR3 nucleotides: TGCGCCAGCAGCCTTCAGCCGATAGACACCGGGGAGCTGTTTTTT.

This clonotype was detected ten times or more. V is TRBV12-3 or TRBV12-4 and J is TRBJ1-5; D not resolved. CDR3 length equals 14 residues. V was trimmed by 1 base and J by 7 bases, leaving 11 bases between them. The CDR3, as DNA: TGTGCCAGCAGTTTAGGGACGGATAGGCAGCCCCAGCATTTT. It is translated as CASSLGTDRQPQHF.

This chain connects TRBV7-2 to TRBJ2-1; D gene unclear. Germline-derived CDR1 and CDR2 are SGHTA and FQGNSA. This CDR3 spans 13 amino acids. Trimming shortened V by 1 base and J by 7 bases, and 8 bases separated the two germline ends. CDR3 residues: CASSLVKQNEQFF. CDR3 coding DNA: TGTGCCAGCAGCTTAGTAAAGCAGAATGAGCAGTTCTTC.

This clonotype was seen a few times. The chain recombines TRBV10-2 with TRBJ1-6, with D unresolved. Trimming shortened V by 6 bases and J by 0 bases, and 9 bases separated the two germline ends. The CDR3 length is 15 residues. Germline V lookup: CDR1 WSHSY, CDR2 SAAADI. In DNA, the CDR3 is TGCGCCAGCAGGATTAGTGGCTCCTATAATTCACCCCTCCACTTT. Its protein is CASRISGSYNSPLHF.

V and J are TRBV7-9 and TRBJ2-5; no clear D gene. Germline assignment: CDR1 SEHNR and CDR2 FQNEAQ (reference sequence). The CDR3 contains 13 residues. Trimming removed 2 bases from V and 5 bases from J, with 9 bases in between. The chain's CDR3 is CASSLRSLETQYF. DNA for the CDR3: TGTGCCAGCAGCTTAAGGAGTTTGGAGACCCAGTACTTC.

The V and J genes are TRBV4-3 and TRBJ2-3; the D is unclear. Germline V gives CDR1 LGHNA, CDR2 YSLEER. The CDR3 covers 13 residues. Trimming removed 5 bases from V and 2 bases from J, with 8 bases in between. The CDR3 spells CASSDANTDTQYF. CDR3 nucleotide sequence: TGCGCCAGCAGCGACGCTAACACAGATACGCAGTATTTT.

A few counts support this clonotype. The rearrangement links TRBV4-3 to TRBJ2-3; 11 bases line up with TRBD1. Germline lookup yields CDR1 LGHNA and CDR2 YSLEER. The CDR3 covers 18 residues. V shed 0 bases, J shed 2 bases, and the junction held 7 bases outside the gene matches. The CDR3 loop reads CASSQDRTGGYITDTQYF. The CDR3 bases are TGCGCCAGCAGCCAAGATAGGACAGGGGGCTACATCACAGATACGCAGTATTTT.

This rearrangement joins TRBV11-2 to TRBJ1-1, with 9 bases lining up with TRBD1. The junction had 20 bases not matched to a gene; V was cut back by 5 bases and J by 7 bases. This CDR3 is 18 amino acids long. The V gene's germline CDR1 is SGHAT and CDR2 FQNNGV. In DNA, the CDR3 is TGTGCCAGCAGCCCAATAGGACAGGGGCCTGGGAGAGTTCTTGAAGCTTTCTTT. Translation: CASSPIGQGPGRVLEAFF.

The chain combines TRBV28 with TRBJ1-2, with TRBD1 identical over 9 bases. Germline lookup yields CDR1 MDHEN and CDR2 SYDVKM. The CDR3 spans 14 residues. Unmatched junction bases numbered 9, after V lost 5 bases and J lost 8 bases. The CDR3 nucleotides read TGTGCCAGCAGTCCCGGGACAGGGTTCTCCGGCTACACCTTC. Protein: CASSPGTGFSGYTF.

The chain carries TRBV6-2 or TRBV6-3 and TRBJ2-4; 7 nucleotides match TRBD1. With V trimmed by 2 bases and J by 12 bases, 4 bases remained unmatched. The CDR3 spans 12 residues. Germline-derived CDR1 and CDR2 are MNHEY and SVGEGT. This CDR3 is CASSYSRDSQYF. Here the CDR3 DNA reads TGTGCCAGCAGTTACAGCAGGGACAGTCAGTACTTC.